This TCR beta chain stems from a study of T cells after yellow fever vaccination. In TCRdb, the 5' RACE reads were re-called with MiXCR into one record per CDR3 protein. Of hundreds of thousands of distinct CDR3 sequences in the sample, about 15% are singletons; the top ten hold 15% to 20%. Overall study results and limits: Reappearance after the booster was seen for most primary-vaccination clones, at 95% to 97% CD4 and 70% to 90% CD8.

Deletions cut 6 bases from V and 8 bases from J, with 25 bases between. This CDR3 has 15 amino acids. The V gene's germline CDR1 is DFQATT and CDR2 SNEGSKA (reference sequence). This clonotype was counted a few times. The antigen is unknown. The receptor was isolated from a man aged 18 to 30 who received the YFV17D yellow fever vaccine. Sequencing was performed on PBMCs, taken about 5 days after the first yellow fever vaccination. V gene TRBV20-1 combines with J gene TRBJ1-2; a possible D gene is TRBD1 (6 bases). This CDR3 reads CSALLDSRAFSGYTF. DNA for the CDR3: TGCAGTGCGCTATTGGACAGTCGCGCTTTTTCCGGCTACACCTTC.